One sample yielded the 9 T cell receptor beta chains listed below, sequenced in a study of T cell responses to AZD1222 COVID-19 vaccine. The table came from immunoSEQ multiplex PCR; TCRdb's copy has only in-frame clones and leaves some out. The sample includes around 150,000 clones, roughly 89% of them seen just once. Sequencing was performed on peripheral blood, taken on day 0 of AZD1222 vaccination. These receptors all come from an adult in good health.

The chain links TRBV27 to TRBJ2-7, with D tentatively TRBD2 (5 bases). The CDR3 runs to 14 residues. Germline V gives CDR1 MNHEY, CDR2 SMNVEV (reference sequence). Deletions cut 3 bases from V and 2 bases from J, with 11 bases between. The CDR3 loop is CASSFGAEPYEQYF. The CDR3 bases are TGTGCCAGCAGTTTCGGAGCGGAGCCCTACGAGCAGTACTTC.

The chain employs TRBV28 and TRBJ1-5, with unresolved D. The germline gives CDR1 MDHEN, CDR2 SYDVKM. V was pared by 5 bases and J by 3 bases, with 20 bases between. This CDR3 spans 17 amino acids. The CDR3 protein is CASSPRPWAGNNQPQHF. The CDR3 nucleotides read TGTGCCAGCAGTCCGCGACCTTGGGCAGGCAACAATCAGCCCCAGCATTTT.

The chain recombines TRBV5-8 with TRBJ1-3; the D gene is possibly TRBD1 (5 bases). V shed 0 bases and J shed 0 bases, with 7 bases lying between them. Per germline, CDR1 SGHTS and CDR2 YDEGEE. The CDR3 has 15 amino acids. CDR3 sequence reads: CASSLDGGSGNTIYF. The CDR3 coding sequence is TGTGCCAGCAGCTTGGATGGGGGCTCTGGAAACACCATATATTTT.

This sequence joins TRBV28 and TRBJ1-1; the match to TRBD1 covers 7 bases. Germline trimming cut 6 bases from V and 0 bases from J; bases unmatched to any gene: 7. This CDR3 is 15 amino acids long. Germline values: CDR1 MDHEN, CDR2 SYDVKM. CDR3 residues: CASSPTGALNTEAFF. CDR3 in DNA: TGTGCCAGCAGCCCAACAGGGGCCTTGAACACTGAAGCTTTCTTT.

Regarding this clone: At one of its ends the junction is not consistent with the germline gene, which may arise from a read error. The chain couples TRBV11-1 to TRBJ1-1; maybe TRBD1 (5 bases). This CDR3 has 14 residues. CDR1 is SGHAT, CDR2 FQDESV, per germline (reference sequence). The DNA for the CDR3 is TGTGCCAGCAGCTTAAACGAGGTCGGGGCTCATCAGGTCTTT. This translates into CASSLNEVGAHQVF. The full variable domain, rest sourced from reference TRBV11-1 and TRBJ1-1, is EAEVAQSPRYKITEKSQAVAFWCDPISGHATLYWYRQILGQGPELLVQFQDESVVDDSQLPKDRFSAERLKGVDSTLKIQPAELGDSAMYLCASSLNEVGAHQVFGQGTRLTVV.

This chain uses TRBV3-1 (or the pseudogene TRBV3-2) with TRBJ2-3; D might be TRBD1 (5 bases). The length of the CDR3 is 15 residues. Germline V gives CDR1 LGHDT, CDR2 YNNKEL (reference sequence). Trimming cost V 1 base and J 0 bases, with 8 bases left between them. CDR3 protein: CASSQAGPSTDTQYF. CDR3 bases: TGTGCCAGCAGCCAAGCAGGGCCTAGCACAGATACGCAGTATTTT.

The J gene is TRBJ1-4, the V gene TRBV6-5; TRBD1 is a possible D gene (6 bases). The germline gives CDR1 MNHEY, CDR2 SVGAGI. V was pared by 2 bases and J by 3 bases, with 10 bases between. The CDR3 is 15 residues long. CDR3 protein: CASSYGQTANEKLFF. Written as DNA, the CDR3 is TGTGCCAGCAGTTACGGACAGACCGCTAATGAAAAACTGTTTTTT.

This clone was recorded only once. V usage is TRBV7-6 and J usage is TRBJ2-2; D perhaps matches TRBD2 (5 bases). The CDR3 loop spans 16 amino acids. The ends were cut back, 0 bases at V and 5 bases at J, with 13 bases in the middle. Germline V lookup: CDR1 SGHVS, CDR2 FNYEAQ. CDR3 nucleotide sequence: TGTGCCAGCAGCTTAGCGACGGTCGGGAAAACCGGGGAGCTGTTTTTT. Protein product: CASSLATVGKTGELFF.

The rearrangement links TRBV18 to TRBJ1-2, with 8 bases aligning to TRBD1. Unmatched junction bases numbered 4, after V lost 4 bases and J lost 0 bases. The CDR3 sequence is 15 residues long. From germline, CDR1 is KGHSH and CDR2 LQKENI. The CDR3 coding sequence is TGTGCCAGCTCACACGGGACAGGAACTAACTATGGCTACACCTTC. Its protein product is CASSHGTGTNYGYTF.